This TCR beta chain was sequenced for a study of blood T cell repertoires in COVID-19. Study summary: The cDNA or gDNA used as material had been derived from T cells, B-cell-depleted T cells, or PBMCs.

TCRdb's copy holds only in-frame clones and misses some; the assay was immunoSEQ multiplex PCR. The sample shows around 140,000 clones, roughly 90% of them seen only once. Losses at the gene ends were 6 bases for V and 6 bases for J; bases not matched to a gene: 13. In germline, CDR1 is MNHEY, CDR2 SMNVEV (reference sequence). The CDR3 length is 16 residues. The sequence was obtained from a man between 65 and 80 years old with active COVID-19. Source material: peripheral blood. The chain is built from TRBV27 and TRBJ2-3; 9 nucleotides agree with TRBD2. DNA of the CDR3: TGTGCCAGCAGCCCGACTAGCGGCCGGTTGAAGGATACGCAGTATTTT. It translates to CASSPTSGRLKDTQYF.